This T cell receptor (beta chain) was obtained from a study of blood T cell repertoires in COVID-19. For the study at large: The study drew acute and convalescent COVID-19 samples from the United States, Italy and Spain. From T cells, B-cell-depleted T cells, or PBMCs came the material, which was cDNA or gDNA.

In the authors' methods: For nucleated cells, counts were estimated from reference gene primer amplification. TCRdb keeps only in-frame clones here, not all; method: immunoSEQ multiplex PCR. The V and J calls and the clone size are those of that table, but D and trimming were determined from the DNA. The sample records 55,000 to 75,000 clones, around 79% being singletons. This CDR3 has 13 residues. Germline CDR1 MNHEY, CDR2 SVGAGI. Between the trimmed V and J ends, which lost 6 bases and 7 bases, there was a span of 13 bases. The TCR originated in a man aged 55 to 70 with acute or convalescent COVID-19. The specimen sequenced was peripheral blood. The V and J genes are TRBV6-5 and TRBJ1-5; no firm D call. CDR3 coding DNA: TGTGCCAGCAGCTACCGCAGTGGCCAGCCCCAGCATTTT. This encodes CASSYRSGQPQHF.